Each of the 4 T cell receptor beta chains below was sequenced from the same sample in a study of beta chain features in type 1 diabetes. Expressed TCRB transcripts were sequenced after all isolated RNA was converted to cDNA. TCRdb keeps only in-frame clones here, not all; method: immunoSEQ multiplex PCR. Among 130,000 to 150,000 clones, under 60% were seen once, and the ten largest hold 0.4% to 0.5%. The sequenced sample consisted of Tregs from blood. All receptors derive from a man in his late teens or twenties in good health.

This clone was seen a few times. The chain carries TRBV7-2 and TRBJ2-7; 8 bases are a match to TRBD1. V was pared by 1 base and J by 4 bases, with 6 bases of the junction left unmatched. The CDR3 consists of 15 residues. Germline values: CDR1 SGHTA, CDR2 FQGNSA. CDR3 nucleotide sequence: TGTGCCAGCAGCTTAGTAGCAGGGGGCGGATACGAGCAGTACTTC. As protein: CASSLVAGGGYEQYF.

This rearrangement joins TRBV30 to TRBJ2-1; tentatively, D is TRBD2 (6 bases). The CDR3 covers 11 residues. Trimming left V 0 bases short and J 15 bases short, with 12 bases between. Germline assignment: CDR1 GTSNPN and CDR2 SVGIG (reference sequence). The chain's CDR3 is CAWSVRGLAFF. CDR3 nucleotides: TGTGCCTGGAGTGTACGGGGGTTGGCGTTCTTC.

The chain couples TRBV7-9 to TRBJ2-1, with TRBD2 identical over 7 bases. The germline V gene encodes CDR1 SEHNR and CDR2 FQNEAQ (reference sequence). Germline trimming cut 3 bases from V and 6 bases from J; bases unmatched to any gene: 5. This CDR3 spans 14 amino acids. The CDR3 sequence is CASSLGLAVNEQFF. Here the CDR3 DNA reads TGTGCCAGCAGCTTGGGTCTAGCGGTCAATGAGCAGTTCTTC.

The genes are TRBV30 and TRBJ1-1, with D uncertain. Germline V gives CDR1 GTSNPN, CDR2 SVGIG (reference sequence). Between the trimmed V and J ends, which lost 3 bases and 2 bases, there was a span of 22 bases. The CDR3 spans 17 residues. The CDR3 spells CAWSATDTRTFNTEAFF. The CDR3 region has the DNA TGTGCCTGGAGCGCAACAGACACCCGAACCTTTAACACTGAAGCTTTCTTT.